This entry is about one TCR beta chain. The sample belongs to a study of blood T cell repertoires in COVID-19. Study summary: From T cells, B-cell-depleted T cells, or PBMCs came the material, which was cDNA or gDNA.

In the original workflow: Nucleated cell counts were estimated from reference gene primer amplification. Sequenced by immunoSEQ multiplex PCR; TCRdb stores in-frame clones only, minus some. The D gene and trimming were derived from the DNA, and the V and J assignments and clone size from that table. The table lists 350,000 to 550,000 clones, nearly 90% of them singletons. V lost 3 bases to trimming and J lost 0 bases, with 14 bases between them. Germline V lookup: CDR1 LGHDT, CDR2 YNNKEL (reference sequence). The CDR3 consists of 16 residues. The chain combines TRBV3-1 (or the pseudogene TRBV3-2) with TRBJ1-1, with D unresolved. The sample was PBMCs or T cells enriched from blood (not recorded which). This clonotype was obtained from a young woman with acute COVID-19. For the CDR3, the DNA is TGTGCCAGCAGCCAGGGCCAGGTCCTCATGAACACTGAAGCTTTCTTT. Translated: CASSQGQVLMNTEAFF.